This T cell receptor beta chain was recorded in a study of T cells in Graves' hyperthyroidism and ophthalmopathy. Regarding the study as a whole: Ophthalmopathy was model-predicted a median around seven months pre-onset.

RNA transcripts yielded amplified TCR beta CDR3 regions. TCR CDR3 underwent first-round RT-PCR with the HTBI primer set. TCRdb reprocessed the multiplex PCR reads via MiXCR and lists one record per CDR3 protein. The sample consists of 500,000 to 750,000 distinct CDR3 sequences, more than 45% of them appearing once. In this sample, this clonotype turned up many times. Antigen specificity is unknown. Trimming stripped 5 bases from V and 6 bases from J, with 11 bases between. Germline values: CDR1 SGHNT, CDR2 YENEEA. The CDR3 is 14 residues long. The sample consisted of peripheral blood or thyroid tissue (not recorded which). The V call is TRBV11-3, the J call TRBJ1-6; tentative D call: TRBD1 (6 bases). This sequence was found in a woman aged 18-35 years with Graves' hyperthyroidism. The CDR3 DNA sequence: TGTGCCAGCAGCCACAGGGAAATTAATTCACCCCTCCACTTT. Protein: CASSHREINSPLHF. Variable domain in full (rest from reference TRBV11-3 and TRBJ1-6): EAGVVQSPRYKIIEKKQPVAFWCNPISGHNTLYWYLQNLGQGPELLIRYENEEAVDDSQLPKDRFSAERLKGVDSTLKIQPAELGDSAVYLCASSHREINSPLHFGNGTRLTVT.